This entry describes one TCR beta chain. Molecular barcoding with unique molecular identifiers was used for the TCRbeta library. TCRdb re-called the PCR reads with MiXCR, one entry per CDR3 protein. Of approximately 490,000 distinct CDR3 sequences listed, 10% are singletons. Germline lookup yields CDR1 SGDLS and CDR2 YYNGEE. After removal of 0 bases from V and 4 bases from J, the junction contained 6 bases not matched to a gene. There are 15 residues in the CDR3. The sample belongs to a study of T-cell reconstitution after alpha-beta-depleted transplantation in children. The source is a child under 10 years old with inherited bone marrow failure, due to receive a stem cell transplant. The chain combines TRBV9 with TRBJ2-7, with 8 nucleotides matching TRBD2. The sample consisted of PBMCs, taken before TCRalphabeta/CD19-depleted stem cell transplant. The chain's CDR3 is CASSVGPAGVYEQYF. As DNA, the CDR3 is TGTGCCAGCAGCGTAGGCCCAGCGGGAGTTTACGAGCAGTACTTC.